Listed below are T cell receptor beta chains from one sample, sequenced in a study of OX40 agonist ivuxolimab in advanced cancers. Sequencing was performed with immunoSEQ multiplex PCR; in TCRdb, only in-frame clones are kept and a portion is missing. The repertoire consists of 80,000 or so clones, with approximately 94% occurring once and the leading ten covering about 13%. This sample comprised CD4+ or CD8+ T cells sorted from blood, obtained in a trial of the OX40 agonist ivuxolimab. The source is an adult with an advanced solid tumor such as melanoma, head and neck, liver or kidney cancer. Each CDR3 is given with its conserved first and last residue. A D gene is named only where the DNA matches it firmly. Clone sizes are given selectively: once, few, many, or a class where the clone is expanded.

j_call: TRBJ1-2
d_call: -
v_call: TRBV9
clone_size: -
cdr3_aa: CASSVEVATNYGYTF
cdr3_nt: TGTGCCAGCAGCGTAGAGGTGGCAACGAACTATGGCTACACCTTC

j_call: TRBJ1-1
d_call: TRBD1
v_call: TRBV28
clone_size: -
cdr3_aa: CARQQGGTEAFF
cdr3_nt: TGTGCCAGGCAACAGGGGGGCACTGAAGCTTTCTTT

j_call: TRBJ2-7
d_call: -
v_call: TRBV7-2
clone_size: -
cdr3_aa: CASSLVRNEQYF
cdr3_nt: TGTGCCAGCAGCTTAGTTAGGAACGAGCAGTACTTC

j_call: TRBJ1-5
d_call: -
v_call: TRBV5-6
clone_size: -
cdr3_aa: CASSFHPTAVNQPQHF
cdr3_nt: TGTGCCAGCAGCTTTCACCCTACCGCGGTCAATCAGCCCCAGCATTTT

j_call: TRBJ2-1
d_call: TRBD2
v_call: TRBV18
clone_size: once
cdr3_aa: CASSPPSGGNNEQFF
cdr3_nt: TGTGCCAGCTCACCACCCAGCGGGGGGAACAATGAGCAGTTCTTC

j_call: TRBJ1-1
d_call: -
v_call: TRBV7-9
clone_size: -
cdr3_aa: CASSSRHLNTEAFF
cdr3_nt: TGTGCCAGCAGCTCCAGACATTTGAACACTGAAGCTTTCTTT

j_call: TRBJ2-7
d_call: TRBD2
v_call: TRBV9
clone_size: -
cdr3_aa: CASSPGLASTYEQYF
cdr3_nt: TGTGCCAGCAGCCCAGGACTAGCCTCGACCTACGAGCAGTACTTC

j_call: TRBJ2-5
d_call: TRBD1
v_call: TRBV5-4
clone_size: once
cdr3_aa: CASSPTGSGQGQETQYF
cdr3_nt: TGTGCCAGCAGCCCAACCGGGAGCGGACAGGGACAAGAGACCCAGTACTTC

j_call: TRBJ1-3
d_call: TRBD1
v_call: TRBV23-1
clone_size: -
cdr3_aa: CASSPTTGEGGNTIYF
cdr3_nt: TGCGCCAGCAGTCCCACGACAGGGGAAGGTGGAAACACCATATATTTT

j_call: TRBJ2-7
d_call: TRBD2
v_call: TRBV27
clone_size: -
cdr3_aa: CASSFLGLAGGYEQYF
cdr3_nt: TGTGCCAGCAGTTTCTTAGGACTAGCGGGAGGCTACGAGCAGTACTTC

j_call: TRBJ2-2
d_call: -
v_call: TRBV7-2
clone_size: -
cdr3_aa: CASTRDQRNTGELFF
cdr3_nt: TGTGCCAGCACCCGAGACCAGAGAAACACCGGGGAGCTGTTTTTT

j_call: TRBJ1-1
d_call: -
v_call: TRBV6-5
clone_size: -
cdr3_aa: CASSYTRGNTEAFF
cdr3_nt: TGTGCCAGCAGTTACACCAGGGGGAACACTGAAGCTTTCTTT

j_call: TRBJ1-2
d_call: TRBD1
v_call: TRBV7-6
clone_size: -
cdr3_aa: CASTNPGGGYTF
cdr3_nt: TGTGCCAGCACCAACCCAGGGGGTGGCTACACCTTC

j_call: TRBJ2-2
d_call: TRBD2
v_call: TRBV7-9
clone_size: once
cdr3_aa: CASSSGLAGATGELFF
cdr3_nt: TGTGCCAGCAGCTCGGGACTAGCGGGAGCCACCGGGGAGCTGTTTTTT

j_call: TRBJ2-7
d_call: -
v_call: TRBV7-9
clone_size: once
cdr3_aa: CASSSSTGPYEQYF
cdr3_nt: TGTGCCAGCAGCTCTTCGACAGGCCCCTACGAGCAGTACTTC

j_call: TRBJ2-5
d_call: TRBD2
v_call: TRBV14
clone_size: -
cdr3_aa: CASSPGLAGRQKTQYF
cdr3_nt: TGTGCCAGCAGCCCCGGACTAGCGGGACGCCAGAAGACCCAGTACTTC

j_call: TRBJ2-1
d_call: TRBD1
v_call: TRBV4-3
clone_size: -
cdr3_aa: CASSQDAGDRGYNEQFF
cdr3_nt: TGCGCCAGCAGCCAAGATGCCGGGGACAGGGGCTACAATGAGCAGTTCTTC

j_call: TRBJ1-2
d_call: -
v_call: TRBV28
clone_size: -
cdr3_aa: CASSLLRQGLPSRENYGYTF
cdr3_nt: TGTGCCAGCAGTTTATTGCGTCAGGGGCTCCCTTCCAGGGAGAACTATGGCTACACCTTC

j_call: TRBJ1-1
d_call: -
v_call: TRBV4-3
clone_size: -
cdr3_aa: CASSQDRSRGRYMNTEAFF
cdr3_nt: TGCGCCAGCAGCCAAGATCGCAGCCGGGGACGATACATGAACACTGAAGCTTTCTTT

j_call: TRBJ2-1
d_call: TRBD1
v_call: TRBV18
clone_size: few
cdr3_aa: CASSPRQGKNEQFF
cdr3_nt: TGTGCCAGCTCACCACGACAGGGCAAGAATGAGCAGTTCTTC

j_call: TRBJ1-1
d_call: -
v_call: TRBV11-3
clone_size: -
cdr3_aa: CASSLRDTGDEAFF
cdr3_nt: TGTGCCAGCAGCTTACGGGACACCGGCGATGAAGCTTTCTTT

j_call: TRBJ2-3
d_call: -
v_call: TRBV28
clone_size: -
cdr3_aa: CASSLQAGGTDTQYF
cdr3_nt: TGTGCCAGCAGTTTACAGGCCGGAGGGACAGATACGCAGTATTTT

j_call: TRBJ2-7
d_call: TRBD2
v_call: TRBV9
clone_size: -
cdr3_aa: CASSPSGGVTYEQYF
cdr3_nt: TGTGCCAGCAGCCCCAGTGGGGGGGTCACCTACGAGCAGTACTTC

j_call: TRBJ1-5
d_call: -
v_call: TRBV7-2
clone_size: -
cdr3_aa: CASSSHQKDQPQHF
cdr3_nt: TGTGCCAGCAGCTCACACCAGAAAGATCAGCCCCAGCATTTT

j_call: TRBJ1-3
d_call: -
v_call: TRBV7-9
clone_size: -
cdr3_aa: CASRPNWGDSGNTIYF
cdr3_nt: TGTGCCAGCAGACCCAATTGGGGCGACTCTGGAAACACCATATATTTT

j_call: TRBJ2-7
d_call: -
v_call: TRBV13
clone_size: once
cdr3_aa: CASSLVADSRVEQYF
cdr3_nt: TGTGCCAGCAGCTTAGTAGCGGACAGCAGAGTCGAGCAGTACTTC

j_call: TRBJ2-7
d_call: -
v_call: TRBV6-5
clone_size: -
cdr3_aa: CASSYGWGTYEQYF
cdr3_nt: TGTGCCAGCAGTTACGGCTGGGGTACCTACGAGCAGTACTTC

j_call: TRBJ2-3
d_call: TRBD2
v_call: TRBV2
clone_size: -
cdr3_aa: CASRHMTSGRPDTQYF
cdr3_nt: TGTGCCAGCAGACACATGACTAGCGGGAGACCAGATACGCAGTATTTT

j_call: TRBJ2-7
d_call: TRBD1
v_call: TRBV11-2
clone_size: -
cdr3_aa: CASSITGDASYEQYF
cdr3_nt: TGTGCCAGCAGCATTACAGGGGACGCGTCCTACGAGCAGTACTTC

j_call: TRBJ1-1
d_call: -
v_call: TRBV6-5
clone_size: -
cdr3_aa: CASSYGWAGNTEAFF
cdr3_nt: TGTGCCAGCAGTTACGGGTGGGCAGGGAACACTGAAGCTTTCTTT

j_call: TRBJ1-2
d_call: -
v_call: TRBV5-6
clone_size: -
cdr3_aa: CASSLDRDGDYGYTF
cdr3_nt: TGTGCCAGCAGCTTGGACAGGGATGGTGACTATGGCTACACCTTC

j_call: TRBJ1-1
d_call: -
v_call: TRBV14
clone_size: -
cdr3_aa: CASSSDITYTEAFF
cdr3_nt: TGTGCCAGCAGCTCTGACATTACCTACACTGAAGCTTTCTTT

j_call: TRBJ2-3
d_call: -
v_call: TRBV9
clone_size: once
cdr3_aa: CASSEGGGRADTQYF
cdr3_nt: TGTGCCAGCAGCGAGGGGGGCGGGAGAGCAGATACGCAGTATTTT

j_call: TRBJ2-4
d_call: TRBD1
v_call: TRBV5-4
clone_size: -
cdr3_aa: CASSLSGTGLAKNIQYF
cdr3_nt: TGTGCCAGCAGCTTGTCCGGGACAGGCCTAGCCAAAAACATTCAGTACTTC

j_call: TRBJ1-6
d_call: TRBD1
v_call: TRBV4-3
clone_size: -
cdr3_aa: CASSPGQGDFFVTLHF
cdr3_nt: TGCGCCAGCAGCCCGGGACAGGGGGACTTTTTTGTTACCCTCCACTTT

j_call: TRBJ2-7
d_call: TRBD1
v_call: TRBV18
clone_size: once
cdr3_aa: CASSPTGTGRYEQYF
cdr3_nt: TGTGCCAGCTCACCTACTGGGACAGGCCGATACGAGCAGTACTTC

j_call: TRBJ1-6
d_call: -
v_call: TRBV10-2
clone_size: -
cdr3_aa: CASSEKVGTLYNSPLHF
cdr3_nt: TGCGCCAGCAGTGAAAAGGTGGGGACGTTATATAATTCACCCCTCCACTTT

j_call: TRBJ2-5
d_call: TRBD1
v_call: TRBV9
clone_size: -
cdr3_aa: CASSPRQGAMETQYF
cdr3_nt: TGTGCCAGCAGCCCCCGACAGGGGGCGATGGAGACCCAGTACTTC

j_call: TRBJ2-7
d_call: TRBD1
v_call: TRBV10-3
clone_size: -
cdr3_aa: CAIEDRGYEQYF
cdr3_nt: TGTGCCATCGAGGACAGGGGTTACGAGCAGTACTTC

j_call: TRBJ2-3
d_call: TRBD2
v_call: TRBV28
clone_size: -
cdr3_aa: CASSLLGTSGGPRPTDTQYF
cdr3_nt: TGTGCCAGCAGTTTATTAGGGACTAGCGGGGGCCCACGCCCCACAGATACGCAGTATTTT

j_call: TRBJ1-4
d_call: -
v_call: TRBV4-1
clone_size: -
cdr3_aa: CASSQDREGITNEKLFF
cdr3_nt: TGCGCCAGCAGCCAAGATAGGGAGGGGATAACTAATGAAAAACTGTTTTTT

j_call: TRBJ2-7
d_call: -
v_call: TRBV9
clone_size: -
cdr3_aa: CASSLDWGAYEQYF
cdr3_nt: TGTGCCAGCAGCTTAGACTGGGGTGCCTACGAGCAGTACTTC

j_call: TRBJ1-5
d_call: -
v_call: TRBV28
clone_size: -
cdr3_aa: CASTPPGQPNQPQHF
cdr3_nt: TGTGCCAGCACCCCGCCGGGGCAACCCAATCAGCCCCAGCATTTT

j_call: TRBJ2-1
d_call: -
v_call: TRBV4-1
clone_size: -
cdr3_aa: CASSQRTATYNEQFF
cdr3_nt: TGCGCCAGCAGCCAACGGACCGCCACCTACAATGAGCAGTTCTTC

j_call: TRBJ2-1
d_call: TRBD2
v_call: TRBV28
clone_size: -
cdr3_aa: CASTVSGKIYNEQFF
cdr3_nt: TGTGCCAGCACCGTTAGCGGGAAGATCTACAATGAGCAGTTCTTC

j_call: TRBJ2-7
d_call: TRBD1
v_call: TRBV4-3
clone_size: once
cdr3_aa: CASSQDWGTGAYEQYF
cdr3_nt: TGCGCCAGCAGCCAAGATTGGGGGACAGGAGCCTACGAGCAGTACTTC

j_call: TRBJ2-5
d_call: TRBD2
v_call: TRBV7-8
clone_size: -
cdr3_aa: CASSLGGLGGTQYF
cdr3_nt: TGTGCCAGCAGCTTAGGGGGACTAGGTGGGACCCAGTACTTC

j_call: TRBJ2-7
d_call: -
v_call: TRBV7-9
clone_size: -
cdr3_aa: CASSRYGPYEQYF
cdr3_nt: TGTGCCAGCAGCCGCTACGGGCCCTACGAGCAGTACTTC

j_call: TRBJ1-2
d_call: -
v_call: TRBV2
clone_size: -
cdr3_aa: CASKAPDGNYGYTF
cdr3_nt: TGTGCCAGCAAGGCCCCGGACGGTAACTATGGCTACACCTTC

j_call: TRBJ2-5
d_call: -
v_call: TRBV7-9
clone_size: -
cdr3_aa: CASSLKRDQETQYF
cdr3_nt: TGTGCCAGCAGCTTAAAACGGGATCAAGAGACCCAGTACTTC

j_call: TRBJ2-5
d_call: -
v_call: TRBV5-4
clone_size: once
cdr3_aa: CASSFWAEETQYF
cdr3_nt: TGTGCCAGCAGCTTCTGGGCAGAAGAGACCCAGTACTTC

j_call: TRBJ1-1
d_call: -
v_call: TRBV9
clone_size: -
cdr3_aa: CASSPGGNTEAFF
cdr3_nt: TGTGCCAGCAGCCCCGGAGGAAACACTGAAGCTTTCTTT

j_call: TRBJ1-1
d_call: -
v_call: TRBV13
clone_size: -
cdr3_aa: CASSLGGARAEAFF
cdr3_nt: TGTGCCAGCAGCTTAGGCGGGGCGAGGGCTGAAGCTTTCTTT

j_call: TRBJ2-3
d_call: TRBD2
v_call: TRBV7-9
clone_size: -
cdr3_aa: CASSLLKLAEGDTQYF
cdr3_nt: TGTGCCAGCAGCTTACTGAAACTAGCGGAAGGAGATACGCAGTATTTT